Detailed here is one T cell receptor beta chain. Its target antigen remains unknown. The junction shows a germline mismatch at one end, possibly a read error. These data originate in a study of glioma-infiltrating T cells (dated by TCRdb to 2016 to 2018). About the full investigation: Low-grade gliomas were WHO grade II oligodendrogliomas or astrocytomas, and glioblastomas were WHO grade IV tumors sampled at initial rather than recurrent diagnosis. Glioma patients received dexamethasone for six or fewer days before surgery. Sequencing coverage of roughly 4.5- to 10-fold of 900,000 to 1,000,000 peripheral T cells was targeted for blood libraries. TCR alpha- and beta-chain repertoires were sequenced from glioma tissue, non-neoplastic brain tissue and matched peripheral blood mononuclear cells. To measure how far tissue and blood T-cell populations diverged, each tissue-infiltrating repertoire was compared against the peripheral blood repertoire of the same patient. Three low-grade glioma patients, eight or nine primary glioblastoma patients and three non-glioma patients contributing non-neoplastic brain tissue were included in the paired cohort. Here is what the overall study found, with its caveats: VJ-independent divergence between tissue and blood was lower than expected in non-neoplastic patients but higher than expected in all gliomas, particularly low-grade gliomas. A signature set of shared blood CDR3 motifs marked patients with low tissue-blood divergence and was depleted in highly divergent patients. Group comparisons were based on small numbers of patients: three non-neoplastic, three low-grade glioma and 7 to 9 glioblastoma patients. Only a very small number of CDR3 sequences turned up in both tissue and blood, a result put down to high CDR3 diversity combined with limited sampling.

TCR alpha and beta CDR3 regions were amplified with the iRepertoire nested amplicon-rescue multiplex PCR (arm-PCR) platform from RNA. One-step reverse transcription and amplification used about 85-400 ng of tissue mRNA or PBMC total RNA as input. After bead purification, a secondary multiplex PCR added Illumina adapters, and libraries were gel-purified between 200 and 400 bp. Libraries carried internal 6-nucleotide barcodes used for demultiplexing. The libraries were sequenced on an Illumina MiSeq using 2x220 or 2x250 nucleotide paired-end reads. From the authors' description of their analysis: Paired reads were merged using FLASH 1.2.11 and were aligned to the GRCh37 human genome using BWA-MEM, after which TRA and TRB reads were extracted. V and J assignment used an IMGT-derived reference of cassette sequences and CDR3 motifs that included pseudogenes. Reads were translated in three frames, and productive CDR3s were defined as those with a C...FGXG motif and no stop codons. Clonotypes were defined as unique combinations of V-J cassette pair and CDR3 amino acid sequence. Filtering of reads was based on Hamming distance, with the threshold set by the sequence error rate of each sample in mapped regions. TCRdb took the public reads, trimmed them with fastp at Q25, ran MiXCR for clone calling and kept in-frame beta chains. Identical CDR3 protein sequences are pooled into one entry, listed with their most common genes and DNA. The V and J calls and clone size are TCRdb's, not the authors'. This sample comprises fewer than 500,000 distinct CDR3 sequences, 41% of them detected only once. Clones ranked in the top ten supply about 12% of the sample.

Surgical brain or tumor specimens were cryofrozen in liquid nitrogen immediately after resection, and peripheral blood cells were collected concurrently. Including the terminal cysteine and phenylalanine, the CDR3 comprises 13 residues. Only the CDR3 region is kept as DNA, spanning 39 bases read in frame from base 1. In the germline V gene (reference sequence), CDR1 corresponds to MNHEY and CDR2 to SMNVEV. The chain couples TRBV27 to TRBJ2-7; 9 of the junction bases match TRBD1. Sequences were obtained from glioma tissue, nonneoplastic brain tissue, or PBMCs (not recorded which). The receptor was isolated from a human donor with low-grade glioma or glioblastoma, undergoing nonglioma brain surgery, or in good health (not recorded which). The encoded CDR3 is CAGSPGQGYEQYF. The DNA sequence reads TGTGCCGGCAGTCCGGGACAGGGCTACGAGCAGTACTTC.